This T cell receptor beta chain was sequenced during a study of blood T cell repertoires in COVID-19. Ages ranged from about 18 to 89 years, with residence in approximately 23 US areas. Source study methods: Amplified reference gene primers provided the basis for estimating nucleated cell counts. The protocol was immunoSEQ multiplex PCR, while the TCRdb copy is restricted to in-frame clones and leaves out a portion. The DNA was the basis for D and trimming; V, J and clone size are from that table. The sample lists 200,000 to 300,000 clones, around 88% occurring once. The CDR3 runs 13 residues. Per the germline V gene, CDR1 is SNHLY and CDR2 is FYNNEI. With V trimmed by 9 bases and J by 2 bases, 4 bases remained unmatched.

Sample: PBMCs or T cells enriched from blood (not recorded which). The chain carries TRBV2 and TRBJ2-7; 10 bases map to TRBD1. The sequence was obtained from a woman aged 40 to 50 with acute COVID-19. The CDR3 region is CASRQGATYEQYF. The CDR3 nucleotides are TGTGCCAGTAGACAGGGGGCAACCTACGAGCAGTACTTC.